Following are 18 T cell receptor beta chains from one sample sequenced in a study of blood T cells in healthy people across ages. Using a J-beta primer mix together with a sample-barcoded 5' primer, a second PCR was run for about 6 to 12 cycles. TCRdb called the 5' RACE reads again in MiXCR, with one record for every CDR3 protein. The repertoire holds 1.5 million to 2 million distinct CDR3 sequences, approximately 39% seen once, with about 21% in the top ten. The sequenced sample was blood. Receptor source: a human donor in good health.

This chain links TRBV7-8 with TRBJ2-1; 9 bases are a match to TRBD2. Germline V gene sequence: CDR1 SGHVS, CDR2 FQNEAQ. This CDR3 spans 15 amino acids. Trimming took 1 base from V and 8 from J; bases not matched to a gene: 6. The CDR3 DNA reads as TGTGCCAGCAGCTTAGTCAGGACTAGCGATTATGAGCAGTTCTTC. Protein sequence: CASSLVRTSDYEQFF.

This clonotype was seen a handful of times. The chain has TRBV10-3 and TRBJ1-2; D is undetermined. The CDR3 totals 14 residues. V was cut by 7 bases and J by 1 base, with 13 bases left in between. Germline CDR1 reads ENHRY; CDR2 reads SYGVKD. CDR3 sequence: CAITVGPVNYGYTF. The DNA of the CDR3 is TGTGCCATCACCGTCGGACCCGTTAACTATGGCTACACCTTC.

The chain combines TRBV9 with TRBJ2-1, with 12 bases aligning to TRBD1. The trim removed 0 bases at V and 9 bases at J, leaving 4 bases unmatched. Per germline, CDR1 SGDLS and CDR2 YYNGEE. The CDR3 runs to 15 residues. CDR3 bases: TGTGCCAGCAGCGTAGCCGGGACAGGGGGCCTTGAGCAGTTCTTC. Its protein product is CASSVAGTGGLEQFF.

This clonotype was found once. This chain connects TRBV3-1 to TRBJ1-2; maybe TRBD1 (5 bases). CDR1 is LGHDT, CDR2 YNNKEL, per germline (reference sequence). Trimming shortened V by 5 bases and J by 7 bases, and 20 bases separated the two germline ends. The CDR3 spans 15 residues. The CDR3 bases are TGTGCCAGCAGCTCACCAGGCCCCACCGGGGCTGGCTACACCTTC. Protein sequence: CASSSPGPTGAGYTF.

This clonotype came up many times. The chain uses TRBV20-1 and TRBJ2-3; 8 bases agree with TRBD1. Germline V gene data show CDR1 as DFQATT and CDR2 as SNEGSKA (reference sequence). Losses at the gene ends were 3 bases for V and 4 bases for J; bases not matched to a gene: 0. This CDR3 is 12 amino acids long. The CDR3 DNA follows: TGCAGTGCTAGGACAGGGGCAGATACGCAGTATTTT. Encoded protein: CSARTGADTQYF.

Of note for this clonotype: This could be a read error, since a much larger clone is one nucleotide away. The CDR3 DNA sequence: TGCAGCGTTGAAGAGGGGGGAGGGTCAGGACAAGAGACCCAGTTCTTC. Residues: CSVEEGGGSGQETQFF. The chain links TRBV29-1 to TRBJ2-5; 7 bases fit TRBD2. Matching the DNA end better, TRBJ2-1 makes the J call doubtful. The CDR3 is 16 residues long. From germline, CDR1 is SQVTM and CDR2 ANQGSEA.

The chain carries TRBV7-2 and TRBJ1-2; D might be TRBD1 (5 bases). The germline gives CDR1 SGHTA, CDR2 FQGNSA. There are 16 residues in the CDR3. The V end was cut by 1 base, the J end by 7 bases, with 19 bases between. CDR3 sequence reads: CASSLVGGFQGVGYTF. As DNA, the CDR3 is TGTGCCAGCAGCTTAGTAGGCGGCTTCCAAGGGGTTGGCTACACCTTC.

The chain links TRBV24-1 to TRBJ1-2; TRBD1 matches at 9 bases. Germline lookup yields CDR1 KGHDR and CDR2 SFDVKD. There are 16 residues in the CDR3. J lost 0 bases, V lost 5 bases, and 6 bases had no gene match. The CDR3 reads CATSGGQGIPNYGYTF. The DNA for the CDR3 is TGTGCCACCAGTGGCGGACAGGGGATACCTAACTATGGCTACACCTTC.

This rearrangement joins TRBV18 to TRBJ2-7; no clear D gene. Per germline, CDR1 KGHSH and CDR2 LQKENI. This CDR3 contains 12 residues. V was trimmed by 6 bases and J by 4 bases, leaving 10 bases between them. Written as DNA, the CDR3 is TGTGCCAGCTCCCCGGCCGATTACGAGCAGTACTTC. Residues: CASSPADYEQYF.

This clonotype was recorded a few times. The chain combines TRBV4-1 with TRBJ2-6, with D unresolved. Between the trimmed V and J ends, which lost 2 bases and 0 bases, there was a span of 8 bases. The germline V gene encodes CDR1 MGHRA and CDR2 YSYEKL. This CDR3 has 16 residues. CDR3 sequence (DNA): TGCGCCAGCAGCCAATTCACCAGCTCTGGGGCCAACGTCCTGACTTTC. Translating gives CASSQFTSSGANVLTF.

A single count supports this clonotype. The chain carries TRBV7-2 and TRBJ2-3; TRBD2 is a possible D gene (6 bases). V lost 2 bases and J lost 2, with 14 bases in between. The CDR3 runs to 16 residues. Germline CDR1 is SGHTA and CDR2 is FQGNSA. In nucleotides, the CDR3 is TGTGCCAGCAGCTTATCAGGACTACAGGACACAGATACGCAGTATTTT. This encodes CASSLSGLQDTDTQYF.

This clonotype was found many times. The rearrangement uses TRBV6-5 and TRBJ2-7; D is perhaps TRBD1 (6 bases). CDR1 and CDR2 from the germline V gene are MNHEY and SVGAGI. The CDR3 spans 14 residues. Trimming stripped 6 bases from V and 1 base from J, with 13 bases between. CDR3 coding DNA: TGTGCCAGCAGGATACGGGACACTTCCTACGAGCAGTACTTC. Its translation: CASRIRDTSYEQYF.

The rearrangement joins TRBV5-1 to TRBJ2-1; D remains ambiguous. This CDR3 contains 13 residues. Germline lookup yields CDR1 SGHRS and CDR2 YFSETQ. The V end lost 0 bases, the J end lost 8 bases, and 9 bases lay between the germline ends. The CDR3, as DNA: TGCGCCAGCAGCTTGGACAGTATGGATGAGCAGTTCTTC. Translation: CASSLDSMDEQFF. Full variable domain (rest looked up from reference TRBV5-1 and TRBJ2-1): KAGVTQTPRYLIKTRGQQVTLSCSPISGHRSVSWYQQTPGQGLQFLFEYFSETQRNKGNFPGRFSGRQFSNSRSEMNVSTLELGDSALYLCASSLDSMDEQFFGPGTRLTVL.

This clonotype came up a few times. V and J are TRBV6-5 and TRBJ2-5; TRBD1 aligns across 10 bases. The J call is in doubt because the DNA end fits TRBJ2-7 better. The germline CDR1 and CDR2 sequences are MNHEY and SVGAGI. The CDR3 is 18 residues long. The CDR3 sequence: CASSYGTGEGSLDYEQYF. The CDR3 nucleotides are TGTGCCAGCAGCTACGGGACAGGGGAGGGGTCGCTAGACTACGAGCAGTACTTC.

The chain joins TRBV29-1 to TRBJ2-3, with TRBD1 identical over 7 bases. Germline trimming cut 0 bases from V and 3 bases from J; bases unmatched to any gene: 3. This CDR3 comprises 14 residues. Germline V gene data show CDR1 as SQVTM and CDR2 as ANQGSEA. The CDR3 nucleotides are TGCAGCGTTGAAGAAGGGGGCTTGACAGATACGCAGTATTTT. This gives the protein CSVEEGGLTDTQYF.

The chain is built from TRBV20-1 and TRBJ2-3; 9 nucleotides line up with TRBD1. Germline assignment: CDR1 DFQATT and CDR2 SNEGSKA (reference sequence). Trimming at V came to 6 bases and at J to 3 bases, leaving 13 bases not matched to a gene. The CDR3 consists of 16 residues. CDR3 protein: CSAPTSGTGRTDTQYF. In nucleotides, the CDR3 is TGCAGTGCCCCTACGTCCGGGACAGGGAGGACAGATACGCAGTATTTT.

In its sample, this clonotype was seen once. The chain recombines TRBV20-1 with TRBJ1-1; D may be TRBD1 (5 bases). CDR3 length equals 15 residues. Trimming took 6 bases from V and 1 from J, leaving 18 bases between them. From germline, CDR1 is DFQATT and CDR2 SNEGSKA (reference sequence). The CDR3 DNA reads TGCAGTGCCCGAAATTTGCAGGGCTGGAACACTGAAGCTTTCTTT. It yields the protein CSARNLQGWNTEAFF.

This clonotype has only a few counts. The chain carries TRBV24-1 and TRBJ2-3; the D gene is possibly TRBD2 (5 bases). Germline V lookup: CDR1 KGHDR, CDR2 SFDVKD. V gave up 1 base and J gave up 2 bases, with 9 bases separating them. The CDR3 totals 15 residues. The CDR3 loop is CATSDFTGVTDTQYF. The CDR3 nucleotides read TGTGCCACCAGTGATTTTACCGGGGTCACAGATACGCAGTATTTT.